In its sample, the clone carrying this T cell receptor (beta chain) is medium-sized. Its specificity is not known. Germline V gene data show CDR1 as SGHAT and CDR2 as FQNNGV. The V end lost 0 bases, the J end lost 0 bases, and 11 bases lay between the germline ends. The CDR3 has 17 residues. This sample was included in a study of metastatic and nonmetastatic thyroid tumors. Each patient went into thyroid surgery without having received any treatment. The study, taken as a whole, reports: As reported, TCR beta diversity in blood and tumor was significantly higher in malignant thyroid tumors than in benign nodules.

Per the original data handling: Across clinicopathological groups, CDR3 differences served as the basis for building a distant-metastasis classifier for papillary thyroid cancer. TCRdb re-analyzed the PCR reads using MiXCR. V and J calls and clone size were set by TCRdb, not the authors. The table shows tens of thousands of clones, with 15% to 18% occurring only once. The gene calls are TRBV11-2 and TRBJ2-2; D tentatively fits TRBD1 or TRBD2 (5 bases each). Sequenced material: blood. This receptor was obtained from a female donor with papillary thyroid cancer or a benign thyroid nodule (not recorded which). Some clones in this sample may be carry-over from other donors' samples. The DNA of the CDR3 is TGTGCCAGCAGCTTAGATCTTGGGGGAACGAACACCGGGGAGCTGTTTTTT. It is translated as CASSLDLGGTNTGELFF.